This is a list of T cell receptor beta chains from one sample in a study of CXCR3-negative and CXCR3-positive naive CD8 T cells. After re-calling the 5' RACE reads, TCRdb lists one entry per CDR3 protein, DNA absent. This table holds about 39,000 distinct CDR3 sequences. The sample consisted of memory CD8+ T cells from blood. Receptor source: a human donor in good health. Some clones in this sample may be carry-over from other donors' samples. Both conserved end residues are part of each CDR3. Fields, in order: J gene, clone size, V gene, CDR3 protein. Clone size is given for some rows only: seen once, a few or many times, or a class if the clone is expanded.

TRBJ2-1,NA,TRBV29-1,CSVITGDGYNEQFF
TRBJ2-3,NA,TRBV7-6,CAGSLVADTQYF
TRBJ2-1,NA,TRBV6-2/TRBV6-3,CASNDLRDRVGNEQFF
TRBJ1-3,NA,TRBV27,CASSLSSGNTIYF
TRBJ1-3,NA,TRBV9,CASSPPSGNTIYF
TRBJ1-2,NA,TRBV11-2,CASGPEGVFGYTF
TRBJ2-1,NA,TRBV7-3,CASSALAGGLGEQFF
TRBJ2-1,NA,TRBV4-3,CASSQDRQGYNEQFF
TRBJ2-5,NA,TRBV12-3/TRBV12-4,CASSSTSEETQYF
TRBJ2-4,NA,TRBV7-9,CASSDIPGTPRENIQYF
TRBJ2-1,NA,TRBV29-1,CSAPSGINQPPQFF
TRBJ2-3,medium-sized,TRBV7-6,CASSHLQDTQYF
TRBJ2-7,NA,TRBV4-3,CASSQDRYYEQYF
TRBJ1-3,NA,TRBV15,CATSADRGHGNTIYF
TRBJ1-5,NA,TRBV28,CASSFRVRNQPQHF
TRBJ1-1,NA,TRBV6-2/TRBV6-3,CASSVTVNTEAFF
TRBJ2-1,NA,TRBV7-3,CASSLTLDRAYNEQFF
TRBJ1-1,NA,TRBV9,CASSLGTLNTEAFF
TRBJ2-7,NA,TRBV28,CASSFYGTNYEQYF
TRBJ2-7,NA,TRBV1,CTSSQGPQAYEQYF
TRBJ1-2,NA,TRBV7-2,CASSPHRVNYGYTF
TRBJ1-4,NA,TRBV12-3/TRBV12-4,CASSPRQLTNEKLFF
TRBJ2-1,NA,TRBV20-1,CSAKRPADYNEQFF
TRBJ2-7,NA,TRBV25-1,CASRGGLRPYEQYF
TRBJ2-1,NA,TRBV28,CASNSWTSGDNEQFF
TRBJ2-5,NA,TRBV27,CASSPNQETQYF
TRBJ2-7,NA,TRBV12-3/TRBV12-4,CASSSRLAGGSYEQYF
TRBJ2-7,NA,TRBV5-5,CASSGGWQGAYYEQYF
TRBJ1-6,NA,TRBV20-1,CSARGDSQAYSLYNSPLHF
TRBJ2-2,NA,TRBV6-4,CASSVAATAGELFF
TRBJ2-5,NA,TRBV7-9,CASSAPGPGPETQYF
TRBJ1-2,NA,TRBV29-1,CSVREGVNYGYTF
TRBJ2-2,NA,TRBV12-3/TRBV12-4,CASSGVPGELFF
TRBJ2-7,NA,TRBV28,CASSFNNEQYF
TRBJ2-1,NA,TRBV12-3/TRBV12-4,CASSWDYGPYNEQFF
TRBJ2-7,NA,TRBV29-1,CSVGPGGAYYEQYF
TRBJ2-2,NA,TRBV12-3/TRBV12-4,CASSGLAGGTGELFF
TRBJ1-3,NA,TRBV29-1,CSVTSGNTIYF
TRBJ2-1,NA,TRBV7-2,CASSVGRNEQFF
TRBJ2-3,NA,TRBV5-1,CASSHDPARGGGVTDTQYF
TRBJ2-3,NA,TRBV5-1,CASRPLAGESDTQYF
TRBJ2-1,NA,TRBV12-3/TRBV12-4,CASSPYERSDEQFF
TRBJ1-1,NA,TRBV5-1,CASSLERTGLEAFF
TRBJ2-7,NA,TRBV7-9,CASSLLVSGTAKRDEQYF
TRBJ1-1,NA,TRBV5-1,CASSLVRGTEAFF
TRBJ1-3,NA,TRBV12-3/TRBV12-4,CASRRQGTNTGNTIYF
TRBJ2-5,NA,TRBV2,CASSVTSGGNFETQYF
TRBJ2-7,NA,TRBV7-9,CASSLPGQLYEQYF
TRBJ2-1,NA,TRBV11-2,CASSLVGGANEQFF
TRBJ2-7,NA,TRBV20-1,CSARSSISYEQYF
TRBJ1-2,NA,TRBV6-5,CASSGTVQGVGGYTF
TRBJ2-7,medium-sized,TRBV27,CASNPGNSPLEQYF
TRBJ2-5,NA,TRBV4-2,CASSQAGGAAGETQYF
TRBJ1-2,NA,TRBV5-1,CASSTGVRGTSPDYGYTF
TRBJ1-1,NA,TRBV20-1,CSARDLTGLNTEAFF
TRBJ2-2,NA,TRBV29-1,CSVVEDRGVETGELFF